This is a list of T cell receptor beta chains from one sample in a study of shared clonotypes between healthy human individuals. Assay: immunoSEQ multiplex PCR; the TCRdb copy retains only in-frame clones and omits some. The data contain roughly 590,000 clones, nearly 97% of them seen just once; the ten biggest clones take up around 0.097%. The sample comprised naive CD8+ T cells sorted from blood. These TCRs come from a woman younger than 45 in good health. CDR3s leave out the opening cysteine and the closing phenylalanine or tryptophan. Each record gives: V gene, J gene, CDR3 protein.

v_call: TRBV7-9
j_call: TRBJ2-2
cdr3_aa: ASSPRSGRNTGELF

v_call: TRBV13
j_call: TRBJ2-1
cdr3_aa: ASRPQGWHEQF

v_call: TRBV5-6
j_call: TRBJ2-7
cdr3_aa: ASSLEGGGRRGPY

v_call: TRBV7-6
j_call: TRBJ2-7
cdr3_aa: ASSLGGPGEQY

v_call: TRBV28
j_call: TRBJ1-1
cdr3_aa: ASSFVENTEAF

v_call: TRBV7-9
j_call: TRBJ2-1
cdr3_aa: ASSRGTSGSVSLGSRF

v_call: TRBV27
j_call: TRBJ2-7
cdr3_aa: ASSFKLAAYEQY

v_call: TRBV29-1
j_call: TRBJ2-7
cdr3_aa: SVEEERDRDSLEQY

v_call: TRBV28
j_call: TRBJ2-7
cdr3_aa: ASSLRRIYEQY

v_call: TRBV19
j_call: TRBJ1-5
cdr3_aa: ASKPLDTRGQPQH

v_call: TRBV7-2
j_call: TRBJ2-7
cdr3_aa: ASSFVGSGSEQY

v_call: TRBV29-1
j_call: TRBJ1-1
cdr3_aa: SSTRGGSEAF

v_call: TRBV7-6
j_call: TRBJ2-3
cdr3_aa: ASSSTSGGRNTQY

v_call: TRBV5-4
j_call: TRBJ2-1
cdr3_aa: ASSTDLDYLRDNEQF

v_call: TRBV29-1
j_call: TRBJ1-1
cdr3_aa: SVESGGRRTEAF

v_call: TRBV19
j_call: TRBJ1-1
cdr3_aa: ASSTFDSPLNTEAF

v_call: TRBV11-2
j_call: TRBJ2-5
cdr3_aa: ASSDRRGTPETQY

v_call: TRBV19
j_call: TRBJ2-1
cdr3_aa: ASSMGGVQIGEQF

v_call: TRBV5-1
j_call: TRBJ1-1
cdr3_aa: ASSPKGQGAWNTEAF

v_call: TRBV5-1
j_call: TRBJ1-1
cdr3_aa: ASSFIPLDLQLMNTEAF

v_call: TRBV27
j_call: TRBJ2-3
cdr3_aa: ASSSGPTDTQY

v_call: TRBV28
j_call: TRBJ2-3
cdr3_aa: ASSGTEGPSTDTQY

v_call: TRBV5-4
j_call: TRBJ2-1
cdr3_aa: ASRPQGEAHNEQF

v_call: TRBV28
j_call: TRBJ2-1
cdr3_aa: ASTTPGLAGGASYNEQF

v_call: TRBV28
j_call: TRBJ1-1
cdr3_aa: ASSVIPLWRTAEENTEAF

v_call: TRBV19
j_call: TRBJ2-1
cdr3_aa: ATRRRAGDSYNEQF

v_call: TRBV28
j_call: TRBJ1-1
cdr3_aa: ASSRTGGKAEAF